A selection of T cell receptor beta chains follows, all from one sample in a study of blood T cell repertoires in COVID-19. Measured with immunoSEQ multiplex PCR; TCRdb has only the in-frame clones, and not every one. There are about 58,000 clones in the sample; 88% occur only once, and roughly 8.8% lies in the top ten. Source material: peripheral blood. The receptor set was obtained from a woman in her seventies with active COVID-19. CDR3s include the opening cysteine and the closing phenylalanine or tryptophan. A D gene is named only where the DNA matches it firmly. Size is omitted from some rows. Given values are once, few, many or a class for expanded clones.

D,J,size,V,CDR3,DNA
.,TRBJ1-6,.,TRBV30,CGLGDPNLLNSPLHF,TGTGGGTTGGGCGACCCCAACTTACTGAATTCACCCCTCCACTTT
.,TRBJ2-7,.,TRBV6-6,CASSLYGPYEQYF,TGTGCCAGCAGCCTCTACGGTCCCTACGAGCAGTACTTC
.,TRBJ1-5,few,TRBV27,CASRPGQLSNQPQHF,TGTGCCAGCAGGCCTGGACAGCTTAGCAATCAGCCCCAGCATTTT
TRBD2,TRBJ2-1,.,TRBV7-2,CASSLGGTSGYNEQFF,TGTGCCAGCAGCTTAGGAGGGACTAGCGGTTACAATGAGCAGTTCTTC
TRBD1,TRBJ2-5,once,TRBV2,CASSGGQGAEETQYF,TGTGCCAGCAGTGGGGGACAGGGGGCAGAGGAGACCCAGTACTTC
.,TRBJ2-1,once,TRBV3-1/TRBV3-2,CASSHSGDNYYNEQFF,TGTGCCAGCAGCCATTCGGGGGATAATTACTACAATGAGCAGTTCTTC
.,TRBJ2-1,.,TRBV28,CASSFSAGFYNEQFF,TGTGCCAGCAGTTTCTCGGCGGGCTTTTACAATGAGCAGTTCTTC
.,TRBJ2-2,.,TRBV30,CAWSVRSGRERNPTGELFF,TGTGCCTGGAGTGTACGTAGTGGACGGGAGAGAAATCCGACCGGGGAGCTGTTTTTT
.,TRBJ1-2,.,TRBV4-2,CASSQDGGLLNNYGYTF,TGTGCCAGCAGCCAAGACGGGGGACTACTTAATAACTATGGCTACACCTTC
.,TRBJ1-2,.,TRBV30,CAWTGGIYGYTF,TGTGCCTGGACAGGCGGGATCTATGGCTACACCTTC
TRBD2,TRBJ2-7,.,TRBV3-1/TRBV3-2,CASSPRLAESSYEQYF,TGTGCCAGCAGCCCCCGACTAGCGGAAAGCTCCTACGAGCAGTACTTC
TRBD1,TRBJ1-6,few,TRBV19,CASSMRTGMGSPLHF,TGTGCCAGTAGTATGCGGACAGGGATGGGGTCACCCCTCCACTTT
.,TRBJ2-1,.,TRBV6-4,CASSAERGNEQFF,TGTGCCAGCAGTGCGGAAAGGGGCAATGAGCAGTTCTTC
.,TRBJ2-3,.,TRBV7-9,CASSLTAGMSSDTQYF,TGTGCCAGCAGCTTAACGGCGGGAATGTCCTCGGATACGCAGTATTTT
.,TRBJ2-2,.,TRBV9,CASSVAPSSNTGELFF,TGTGCCAGCAGCGTAGCTCCTAGCTCGAACACCGGGGAGCTGTTTTTT
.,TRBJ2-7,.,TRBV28,CASRLTSSYEQYF,TGTGCCAGCAGGCTTACGAGCTCCTACGAGCAGTACTTC
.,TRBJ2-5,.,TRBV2,CASSEGRGGTQYF,TGTGCCAGCAGTGAGGGAAGGGGAGGGACCCAGTACTTC
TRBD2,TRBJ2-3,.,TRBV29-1,CSVEMGGGTDTQYF,TGCAGCGTTGAAATGGGGGGGGGTACAGATACGCAGTATTTT
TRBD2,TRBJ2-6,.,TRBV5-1,CASSPSGGVSSGANVLTF,TGCGCCAGCAGCCCCAGTGGGGGGGTCAGCTCTGGGGCCAACGTCCTGACTTTC
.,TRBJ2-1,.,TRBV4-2,CASSQDPPGSPTREQFF,TGTGCCAGCAGCCAAGACCCACCGGGATCACCGACCCGTGAGCAGTTCTTC
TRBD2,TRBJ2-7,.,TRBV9,CASSVQGGSYEQYF,TGTGCCAGCAGCGTACAGGGAGGGAGCTACGAGCAGTACTTC
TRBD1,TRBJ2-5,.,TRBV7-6,CASSPRGPQETQYF,TGTGCCAGCAGCCCTAGGGGGCCTCAAGAGACCCAGTACTTC
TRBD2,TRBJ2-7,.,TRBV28,CASTPVVQTSGRRGAYEQYF,TGTGCCAGCACGCCAGTGGTCCAGACTAGCGGGAGAAGAGGAGCGTACGAGCAGTACTTC
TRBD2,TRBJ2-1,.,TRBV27,CASSSGTSGFYNEQFF,TGTGCCAGCAGCTCCGGGACTAGCGGTTTCTACAATGAGCAGTTCTTC
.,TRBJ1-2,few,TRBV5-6,CASSSYRVGYTF,TGTGCCAGCAGCTCGTACAGGGTTGGCTACACCTTC
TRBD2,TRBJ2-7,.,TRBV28,CASRSSGSYEQYF,TGTGCCAGCCGGTCTAGCGGATCCTACGAGCAGTACTTC
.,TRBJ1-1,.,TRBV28,CASSPHRVNTEAFF,TGTGCCAGCAGTCCCCACAGGGTGAACACTGAAGCTTTCTTT
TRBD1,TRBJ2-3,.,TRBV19,CASSTDRGSTDTQYF,TGTGCCAGTAGTACGGACAGGGGAAGCACAGATACGCAGTATTTT
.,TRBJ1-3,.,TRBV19,CASSIGDRTYGRNTIYF,TGTGCCAGTAGTATAGGGGATAGGACTTACGGCCGGAACACCATATATTTT
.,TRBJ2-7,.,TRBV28,CASSPRGRGSYEQYF,TGTGCCAGCAGTCCAAGGGGCAGGGGCTCCTACGAGCAGTACTTC
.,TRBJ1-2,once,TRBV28,CASSSTNGYTF,TGTGCCAGCAGTTCCACTAATGGCTACACCTTC
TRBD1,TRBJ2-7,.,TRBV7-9,CASSSGTGVYEQYF,TGTGCCAGCAGCTCCGGGACAGGGGTCTACGAGCAGTACTTC
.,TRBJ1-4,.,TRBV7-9,CASSVSGTHEKLFF,TGTGCCAGCAGCGTTTCAGGGACTCATGAAAAACTGTTTTTT
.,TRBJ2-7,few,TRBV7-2,CASSRDIPYEQYF,TGTGCCAGCAGCCGGGACATCCCCTACGAGCAGTACTTC
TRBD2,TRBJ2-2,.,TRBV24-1,CATSDPRTSGNTGELFF,TGTGCCACCAGTGATCCCCGGACTAGCGGGAACACCGGGGAGCTGTTTTTT
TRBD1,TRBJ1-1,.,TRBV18,CASSRRTGINTEAFF,TGTGCCAGCTCACGACGGACAGGGATAAACACTGAAGCTTTCTTT
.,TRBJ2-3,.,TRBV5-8,CASSLAVSSGPDTQYF,TGTGCCAGCAGCTTGGCGGTGTCCAGCGGCCCAGATACGCAGTATTTT
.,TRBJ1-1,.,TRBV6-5,CASTQIMNTEAFF,TGTGCCAGCACACAGATCATGAACACTGAAGCTTTCTTT
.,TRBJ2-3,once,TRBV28,CAWRTVSTDTQYF,TGTGCCTGGCGGACAGTTAGCACAGATACGCAGTATTTT
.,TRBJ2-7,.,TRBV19,CAILTGEGYEQYF,TGTGCCATCTTGACAGGGGAGGGATACGAGCAGTACTTC
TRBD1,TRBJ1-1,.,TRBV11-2,CASSTGTGTEAFF,TGTGCCAGCAGCACCGGGACAGGGACTGAAGCTTTCTTT
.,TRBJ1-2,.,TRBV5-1,CASSAGHGVGGYTF,TGCGCCAGCAGCGCGGGGCACGGGGTCGGTGGCTACACCTTC
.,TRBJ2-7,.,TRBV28,CAITAGGSDPSFWEQYF,TGTGCCATCACGGCTGGGGGGTCAGACCCCTCCTTTTGGGAGCAGTACTTC
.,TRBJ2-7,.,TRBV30,CACDSSYEQYF,TGTGCCTGTGACAGCTCCTACGAGCAGTACTTC
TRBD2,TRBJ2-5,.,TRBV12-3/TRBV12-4,CAIRSGTETQYF,TGTGCCATCCGGAGCGGGACGGAGACCCAGTACTTC
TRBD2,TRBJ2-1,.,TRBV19,CASKAGTRSYNEQFF,TGTGCCAGTAAAGCCGGGACTAGGTCCTACAATGAGCAGTTCTTC
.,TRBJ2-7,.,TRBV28,CASSLVGAYEQYF,TGTGCCAGCAGTTTAGTAGGGGCCTACGAGCAGTACTTC
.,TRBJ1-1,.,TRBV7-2,CASSSWGGANTEAFF,TGTGCCAGCAGCTCCTGGGGGGGAGCGAACACTGAAGCTTTCTTT